The TCR beta chain described here comes from a study of Graves' ophthalmopathy and Graves' hyperthyroidism. The authors amplified TCR beta CDR3 regions from RNA transcripts. First-round RT-PCR employed HTBI primers, with a second-round multiplex PCR after it. TCRdb re-called the multiplex PCR reads with MiXCR, one entry per CDR3 protein. The sample holds over a million distinct CDR3 sequences, about two fifths seen once. Trimming took 7 bases from V and 3 from J, leaving 10 bases between them. The germline V gene encodes CDR1 SGHDT and CDR2 YYEEEE. This CDR3 contains 13 residues. Sequencing was carried out using peripheral blood or thyroid tissue (not recorded which). V and J are TRBV5-6 and TRBJ2-2; D is uncertain. This sequence was found in an adult man with Graves' hyperthyroidism. CDR3 residues: CASAGGDTGELFF. The CDR3 region has the DNA TGTGCCAGCGCCGGTGGGGACACCGGGGAGCTGTTTTTT.